The sample holds a few counts of the clone carrying this TCR beta chain. Its antigen is as yet unknown. CDR3 length: 15 amino acids. The V end was cut by 0 bases, the J end by 1 base, with 8 bases between. Germline CDR1 reads SGHDN; CDR2 reads FVKESK. This library used roughly 430 ng RNA and molecular barcoded adaptors spanning alpha/delta and beta/gamma chains. Each CDR3 protein is one row after TCRdb ran MiXCR on the reads. Here the sample spans roughly 130,000 distinct CDR3 sequences, 10% to 15% being singletons. The record originates from a study of read filtering for tumor transcriptome and immune sequencing. Study-wide background: Transcriptome libraries were built from DNase-treated RNA.

Study findings and constraints: RNA-seq captured clonotypes less deeply and reliably than IR-seq. Correlation between methods rose after single-read clonotypes were removed.

Bone marrow was sampled from every patient at the time of active disease. This TCR was sampled from a donor over 35 with multiple myeloma. The chain is built from TRBV14 and TRBJ2-3; D might be TRBD1 or TRBD2, each matching 5 bases. The sample taken for sequencing was a population of CD138-negative cells sorted from bone marrow. The chain's CDR3 is CASSQDLGGTDTQYF. DNA of the CDR3: TGTGCCAGCAGCCAAGATTTGGGGGGCACAGATACGCAGTATTTT.